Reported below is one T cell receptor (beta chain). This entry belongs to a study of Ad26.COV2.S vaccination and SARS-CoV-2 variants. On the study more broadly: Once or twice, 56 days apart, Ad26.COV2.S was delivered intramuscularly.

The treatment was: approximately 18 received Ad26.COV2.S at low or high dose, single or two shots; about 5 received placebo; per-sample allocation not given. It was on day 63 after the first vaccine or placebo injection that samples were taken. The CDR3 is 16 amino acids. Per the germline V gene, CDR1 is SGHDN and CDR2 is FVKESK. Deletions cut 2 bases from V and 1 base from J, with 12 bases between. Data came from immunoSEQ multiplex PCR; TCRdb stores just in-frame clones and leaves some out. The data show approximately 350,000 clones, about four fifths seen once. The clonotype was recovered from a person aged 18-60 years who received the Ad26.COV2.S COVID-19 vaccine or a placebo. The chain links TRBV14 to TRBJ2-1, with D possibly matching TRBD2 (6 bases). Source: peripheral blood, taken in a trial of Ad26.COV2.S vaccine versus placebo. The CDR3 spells CASSQLGGWSYNEQFF. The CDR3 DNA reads TGTGCCAGCAGCCAATTGGGAGGATGGTCCTACAATGAGCAGTTCTTC.